These T cell receptor beta chains were read from a single sample in a study of T cell repertoires in cytomegalovirus infection. Via MiXCR, TCRdb re-called the reads, giving one row per CDR3 protein. Here the sample spans approximately 170,000 distinct CDR3 sequences, roughly 18% being singletons. Sequencing input: CD8+ T cells from PBMCs. The receptors stem from a human donor in good health (CMV status not recorded). Some clones in this sample may be carry-over from other donors' samples. CDR3s include the opening cysteine and the closing phenylalanine or tryptophan. Fields, in order: J gene, clone size, D gene, V gene, CDR3 DNA, CDR3 protein. The D gene is left open where the match is weak. Not every row has a clone size; where given, it reads once, few, many or a size class.

TRBJ2-1 | . | TRBD2 | TRBV7-2 | TGTGCCAGCAGCCTAGAGGATAGCGGGTACTACAATGAGCAGTTCTTC | CASSLEDSGYYNEQFF
TRBJ2-1 | many | TRBD2 | TRBV20-1 | TGCAGTGCTAGATCGCGACTAGCGGTATACAATGAGCAGTTCTTC | CSARSRLAVYNEQFF
TRBJ2-7 | many | . | TRBV7-6 | TGTGCCAGCAGCTTACCCCGGGACGGAGTCTACGAGCAGTACTTC | CASSLPRDGVYEQYF
TRBJ1-3 | few | . | TRBV7-2 | TGTGCCAGCAGCTCTCGTCCCAGCTCTGGAAACACCATATATTTT | CASSSRPSSGNTIYF
TRBJ2-1 | . | TRBD2 | TRBV11-2 | TGTGCCAGCAGCTTAGGAGGACTAGCGGGATACAATGAGCAGTTCTTC | CASSLGGLAGYNEQFF
TRBJ2-1 | few | TRBD1 | TRBV28 | TGTGCCAGCAGTTTAGGACAGGGGGCATACAATGAGCAGTTCTTC | CASSLGQGAYNEQFF
TRBJ1-1 | . | . | TRBV7-6 | TGTGCCAGCAGCTCCCCTGGGGGAACTGAAGCTTTCTTT | CASSSPGGTEAFF
TRBJ2-5 | . | TRBD2 | TRBV7-7 | TGTGCCAGCAGCTTAACGAGCGGGAGTCTAGAGACCCAGTACTTC | CASSLTSGSLETQYF
TRBJ2-2 | few | TRBD1 | TRBV28 | TGTGCCAGCAGTTTATCTCTCGTGGGGACAGGGGACACCGGGGAGCTGTTTTTT | CASSLSLVGTGDTGELFF
TRBJ2-7 | few | . | TRBV28 | TGTGCCAGCATGGCGGGACTTATCTCCTACGAGCAGTACTTC | CASMAGLISYEQYF
TRBJ2-1 | . | TRBD2 | TRBV7-3 | TGTGCCAGCAGCCTCGGACTAGGAAGGGATGAGCAGTTCTTC | CASSLGLGRDEQFF
TRBJ2-1 | many | TRBD2 | TRBV6-2/TRBV6-3 | TGTGCCAGCAGTTGGACTAGCGGGGGAAACAATGAGCAGTTCTTC | CASSWTSGGNNEQFF
TRBJ2-5 | . | TRBD2 | TRBV6-6 | TGTGCCAGCAATATACCGGGACTAGCGGGCCTTGAGACCCAGTACTTC | CASNIPGLAGLETQYF
TRBJ2-5 | many | . | TRBV7-2 | TGTGCCAGCAGCTTAAGCAGGGGAGGCCAAGAGACCCAGTACTTC | CASSLSRGGQETQYF
TRBJ2-7 | . | TRBD1 | TRBV11-2 | TGTGCCAGCAGCCGGGGACAGCCCTACGAGCAGTACTTC | CASSRGQPYEQYF
TRBJ2-7 | once | TRBD2 | TRBV7-2 | TGTGCCAGCAGCCGGACTAGCGGGGATACCTACGAGCAGTACTTC | CASSRTSGDTYEQYF
TRBJ2-7 | . | TRBD1 | TRBV7-4 | TGTGCCAGCAGCTCTACAGGGGACAGCTCCTACGAGCAGTACTTC | CASSSTGDSSYEQYF
TRBJ1-1 | . | . | TRBV9 | TGTGCCAGCAGCGTTGGGCAGGACCTGCGCACTGAAGCTTTCTTT | CASSVGQDLRTEAFF
TRBJ2-3 | . | . | TRBV9 | TGTGCCAGCAGCGGGGACCCACCGGATACGCAGTATTTT | CASSGDPPDTQYF
TRBJ2-1 | few | TRBD2 | TRBV7-8 | TGTGCCAGCAGCTTCACTAGCGGGGAGCCCAATGAGCAGTTCTTC | CASSFTSGEPNEQFF
TRBJ2-2 | . | . | TRBV6-8 | TGTGCCAGCAGTTACTTCAGGGGACCCACCGGGGAGCTGTTTTTT | CASSYFRGPTGELFF
TRBJ2-1 | few | TRBD2 | TRBV9 | TGTGCCAGCAGCGCCCCAATAGCGGGGGGGCTAGACCATGAGCAGTTCTTC | CASSAPIAGGLDHEQFF
TRBJ2-7 | . | . | TRBV15 | TGTGCCACCAGCAGAGTACGCGGAGGGGCCTACGAGCAGTACTTC | CATSRVRGGAYEQYF
TRBJ2-5 | . | . | TRBV7-6 | TGTGCCAGCGGGCAAGAGACCCAGTACTTC | CASGQETQYF
TRBJ2-7 | few | . | TRBV7-8 | TGTGCCAGCAGCTTTGAGAGTTCTAGCTCCTACGAGCAGTACTTC | CASSFESSSSYEQYF
TRBJ1-2 | . | . | TRBV7-2 | TGTGCCAGCAGCGTCATCCACAGGGATGGCTACACCTTC | CASSVIHRDGYTF
TRBJ2-5 | . | . | TRBV6-5 | TGTGCCAGCAGTTATGAGGGTACGACCCAGTACTTC | CASSYEGTTQYF
TRBJ2-7 | few | TRBD1 | TRBV12-3/TRBV12-4 | TGTGCCAGCAGTTTGGCCCAACCTCCAGGACAGGCTAATTCCTACGAGCAGTACTTC | CASSLAQPPGQANSYEQYF
TRBJ2-5 | few | TRBD1 | TRBV28 | TGTGCCAGCAGTCTTTACAGGGGGCAAGAGACCCAGTACTTC | CASSLYRGQETQYF
TRBJ2-1 | . | TRBD2 | TRBV28 | TGTGCCAGCAGTCTAGCGGACATTGAGCAGTTCTTC | CASSLADIEQFF
TRBJ2-2 | few | TRBD1 | TRBV11-2 | TGTGCCAGCAGCCCCGCAGGGGGCGACACCGGGGAGCTGTTTTTT | CASSPAGGDTGELFF
TRBJ2-3 | . | . | TRBV20-1 | TGCAGTGCTAGAGATCGTGAGGGAACCCTTATTAGGGATACGCAGTATTTT | CSARDREGTLIRDTQYF
TRBJ1-1 | few | . | TRBV28 | TGTGCCAGCAGTTTAACTGTAACAGAGGGGGACACTGAAGCTTTCTTT | CASSLTVTEGDTEAFF
TRBJ2-3 | many | TRBD2 | TRBV15 | TGTGCCACCAGCAGAGCGGGGGGGCCAGATACGCAGTATTTT | CATSRAGGPDTQYF
TRBJ2-2 | few | . | TRBV7-6 | TGTGCCAGCAGCTTAGACCAGAACACCGGGGAGCTGTTTTTT | CASSLDQNTGELFF
TRBJ1-1 | . | TRBD1 | TRBV6-2/TRBV6-3 | TGTGCCAGCAGTGACGGGACAGAGAACACTGAAGCTTTCTTT | CASSDGTENTEAFF
TRBJ1-5 | . | . | TRBV25-1 | TGTGCCAGCAGTGAAAGAAGCAATCAGCCCCAGCATTTT | CASSERSNQPQHF
TRBJ2-7 | few | TRBD1 | TRBV7-9 | TGTGCCAGCAGCTCAACAGGGGTACAAGTGAACGAGCAGTACTTC | CASSSTGVQVNEQYF
TRBJ2-1 | few | TRBD2 | TRBV6-2/TRBV6-3 | TGTGCCAGTTACGGGAGGCCTGCCTACAATGAGCAGTTCTTC | CASYGRPAYNEQFF
TRBJ1-1 | few | . | TRBV29-1 | TGCAGCGTTGGGGCCTTAACGGACACTGAAGCTTTCTTT | CSVGALTDTEAFF
TRBJ2-7 | . | . | TRBV28 | TGTGCCAGCACTGTTAGCGAGAGGGGGTCCTACGAGCAGTACTTC | CASTVSERGSYEQYF
TRBJ1-4 | few | . | TRBV7-9 | TGTGCCAGCAGCGACTCTCGGGGAACTGAAAAACTGTTTTTT | CASSDSRGTEKLFF
TRBJ2-5 | . | TRBD2 | TRBV6-2/TRBV6-3 | TGTGCCAGCAGTTACTGGAGTAGCGGGAGGGGAGAGACCCAGTACTTC | CASSYWSSGRGETQYF
TRBJ2-7 | once | . | TRBV6-2/TRBV6-3 | TGTGCCAGCAGTTACAATCGGGTCTCCTACGAGCAGTACTTC | CASSYNRVSYEQYF
TRBJ1-1 | few | TRBD1 | TRBV6-2/TRBV6-3 | TGTGCCAGCAGAGAAGACAGGGGATCAAGGAACACTGAAGCTTTCTTT | CASREDRGSRNTEAFF
TRBJ2-7 | . | TRBD2 | TRBV7-2 | TGTGCCAGCAGCCCTCCGGGACTAGCGGGATTATACGAGCAGTACTTC | CASSPPGLAGLYEQYF
TRBJ2-5 | . | . | TRBV12-3/TRBV12-4 | TGTGCCAGCAGTCCCCAGGTGGGGCAAGAGACCCAGTACTTC | CASSPQVGQETQYF
TRBJ1-2 | few | . | TRBV6-2/TRBV6-3 | TGTGCCAGCAGTCCCTCAGGAGGGCCCTATGGCTACACCTTC | CASSPSGGPYGYTF
TRBJ2-1 | . | . | TRBV29-1 | TGCAGCGCGGACCCTACAGGCAATGAGCAGTTCTTC | CSADPTGNEQFF
TRBJ2-5 | few | TRBD2 | TRBV11-2 | TGTGCCAGCAGCTTAGGTTTGCGCGGGAGGGAGACCCAGTACTTC | CASSLGLRGRETQYF
TRBJ2-3 | . | . | TRBV7-2 | TGTGCCAGCAGCTTAACCCTAGGGGGGGGGCTGGATACGCAGTATTTT | CASSLTLGGGLDTQYF
TRBJ1-3 | once | . | TRBV20-1 | TGCAGTGCGAGGACTACCGGTATCGGAAACACCATATATTTT | CSARTTGIGNTIYF
TRBJ1-1 | many | TRBD1 | TRBV7-8 | TGTGCCAGCAGCTTAAGGGACAGAAACACTGAAGCTTTCTTT | CASSLRDRNTEAFF
TRBJ2-3 | . | TRBD2 | TRBV29-1 | TGCAGCGCTGGGACTAGCGGGACCCGGGGAGATACGCAGTATTTT | CSAGTSGTRGDTQYF
TRBJ1-1 | . | . | TRBV11-1 | TGTGCCAGCAGCTTAGTGCAGGGTCGGAGCACTGAAGCTTTCTTT | CASSLVQGRSTEAFF
TRBJ2-5 | many | . | TRBV29-1 | TGCAGCGTTACAATCCAGGGGACCCCGACCCAGTACTTC | CSVTIQGTPTQYF